The source of this TCR beta chain is a study of CXCR3-negative and CXCR3-positive naive CD8 T cells. Findings and caveats of the study: More hydrophobic TRB CDR3s were found in CXCR3-positive naive cells than in CXCR3-negative naive cells. For naive cells, CXCR3-negative and CXCR3-positive subsets had similar TRBV-TRBJ usage; for memory cells, usage differed. The study found comparably high diversity in both naive subsets and much lower diversity in memory CD8+ cells.

Each TRB cDNA library was prepared by 5' RACE (with UMI labels). TCRdb re-called the 5' RACE reads; every CDR3 protein appears as one record, without DNA. This sample's clone table lists roughly 60,000 distinct CDR3 sequences. CDR1 is SQVTM, CDR2 ANQGSEA, per germline. This CDR3 has 12 residues. With regard to this clonotype: Its cognate antigen is unknown.

The material sequenced was naive CXCR3+ CD8+ T cells from blood. Specified subset: CD45RO-CCR7+CD27+CD95- naive CD8+ T cells expressing CXCR3 (TNR3+). V gene TRBV29-1 combines with J gene TRBJ2-7; as DNA is missing, the TRBD1 call by TCRdb cannot be tested. This clonotype was obtained from a human donor in good health. Some clones in this sample may be carry-over from other donors' samples. CDR3 amino acids: CSVTTGYHEQYF.